The next 8 T cell receptor beta chains were all read from a single sample in a study of shared clonotypes between healthy human individuals. TCRdb keeps only in-frame clones here, not all; method: immunoSEQ multiplex PCR. The repertoire holds approximately 2.5 million clones, with 80% to 95% as singletons. The sample consisted of naive CD4+ T cells from PBMCs. Subset given: CD45RA+ positively selected. These receptor sequences come from a man aged 18 to 30 in good health. Some clones in this sample may be carry-over from other donors' samples.

This clone was detected only once. CDR3 DNA sequence: TGTGCCAGCTCACAGCTGGACGGGGACAATGAGCAGTTCTTC. Its protein product is CASSQLDGDNEQFF. This chain uses TRBV18 with TRBJ2-1; tentative D call: TRBD2 (5 bases). This CDR3 is 14 amino acids long. Germline CDR1 KGHSH, CDR2 LQKENI. The ends were cut back, 4 bases at V and 5 bases at J, with 12 bases in the middle.

The V call is TRBV28, the J call TRBJ1-2, with 8 bases matching TRBD1. There are 14 residues in the CDR3. The ends lost 6 bases at V and 6 bases at J; junction bases unmatched: 9. Germline V gives CDR1 MDHEN, CDR2 SYDVKM. Here the CDR3 reads CASSPLSRGHGYTF. The CDR3, as DNA: TGTGCCAGCAGCCCGCTTTCCAGGGGGCATGGCTACACCTTC.

The chain uses TRBV28 and TRBJ2-6, with 7 nucleotides matching TRBD2. Per the germline V gene, CDR1 is MDHEN and CDR2 is SYDVKM. This CDR3 comprises 16 residues. Germline trimming cut 3 bases from V and 1 base from J; bases unmatched to any gene: 3. The CDR3 here is CASSFRGRSGANVLTF. The CDR3 DNA reads as TGTGCCAGCAGTTTTCGCGGGAGATCTGGGGCCAACGTCCTGACTTTC.

The chain uses TRBV4-1 and TRBJ1-2; D unclear. Trimming removed 2 bases at V and 5 bases at J, with 15 bases between. CDR1 is MGHRA, CDR2 YSYEKL, per germline. CDR3 length equals 15 residues. The CDR3 bases are TGCGCCAGCAGCCAAAGTCGGACGGTGATTTATGGCTACACCTTC. Its protein is CASSQSRTVIYGYTF.

The CDR3 nucleotides are TGTGCCAGCAGCTCAGGGGCAGGGTGGGGAACTGAAGCTTTCTTT. Translation: CASSSGAGWGTEAFF. This chain connects TRBV7-9 to TRBJ1-1; a weak D match, TRBD1 (6 bases). Germline loops: CDR1 SEHNR, CDR2 FQNEAQ (reference sequence). The CDR3 extends over 15 amino acids. V shed 4 bases and J shed 5 bases, with 17 bases lying between them.

The V gene is TRBV2, the J gene TRBJ1-1, with 7 nucleotides matching TRBD1. After removal of 1 base from V and 6 bases from J, the junction contained 11 bases not matched to a gene. The CDR3 spans 16 residues. Germline V gives CDR1 SNHLY, CDR2 FYNNEI. The chain's CDR3 is CASSEVTGVGAAEAFF. In DNA, the CDR3 is TGTGCCAGCAGTGAAGTAACAGGGGTAGGTGCGGCTGAAGCTTTCTTT.

V usage is TRBV6-6 and J usage is TRBJ2-1; D is unclear. CDR1 and CDR2 from the germline V gene are MNHNY and SVGAGI (reference sequence). Trimming pared 2 bases from V and 2 bases from J, leaving 7 bases between. CDR3 length: 14 residues. CDR3: CASSYDTTYNEQFF. The DNA of the CDR3 is TGTGCCAGCAGTTACGATACAACCTACAATGAGCAGTTCTTC.

The chain combines TRBV6-1 with TRBJ2-5; 9 positions match TRBD2. Germline V lookup: CDR1 MNHNS, CDR2 SASEGT. With V trimmed by 6 bases and J by 1 base, 3 bases remained unmatched. CDR3 size: 14 residues. The CDR3 sequence: CASRISGSQETQYF. The CDR3 coding sequence is TGTGCCAGCAGAATTAGCGGGAGCCAAGAGACCCAGTACTTC.